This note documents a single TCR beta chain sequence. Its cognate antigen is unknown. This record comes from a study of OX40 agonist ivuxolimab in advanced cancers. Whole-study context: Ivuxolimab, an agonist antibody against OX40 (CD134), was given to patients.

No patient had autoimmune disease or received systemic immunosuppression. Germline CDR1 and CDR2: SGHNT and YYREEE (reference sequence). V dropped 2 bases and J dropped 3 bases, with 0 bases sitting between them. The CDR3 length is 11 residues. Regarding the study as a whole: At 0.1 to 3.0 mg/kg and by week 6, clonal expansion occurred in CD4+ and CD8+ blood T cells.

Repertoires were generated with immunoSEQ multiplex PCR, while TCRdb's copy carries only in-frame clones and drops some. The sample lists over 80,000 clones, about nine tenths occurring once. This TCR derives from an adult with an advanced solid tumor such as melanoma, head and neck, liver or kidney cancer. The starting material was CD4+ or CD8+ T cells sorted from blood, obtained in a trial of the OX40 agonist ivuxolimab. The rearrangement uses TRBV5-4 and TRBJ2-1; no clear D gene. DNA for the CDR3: TGTGCCAGCAGCTTCTACAATGAGCAGTTCTTC. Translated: CASSFYNEQFF.